The 9 T cell receptor beta chains in this list originate from one sample, sequenced in a study of blood T cells in healthy people across ages. Next came a second PCR, run for about 6 to 12 cycles, which used a sample-barcoded 5' primer along with a J-beta primer mix. MiXCR, run by TCRdb on the 5' RACE reads, gives a single entry per CDR3 protein. The sample yields hundreds of thousands of distinct CDR3 sequences, 32% seen once. Sequenced material: blood. The receptor source for this set is a woman aged 80 or older in good health.

Turning to this clonotype: A much larger clone sits a single nucleotide away, making a read error possible. V is TRBV4-2 and J is TRBJ1-6; D perhaps matches TRBD1 (5 bases). V was shortened by 3 bases and J by 9 bases, with 15 bases between the two germline ends. Germline V gene data show CDR1 as LGHNA and CDR2 as YNFKEQ. The CDR3 contains 15 residues. CDR3 residues: CASSQGGISSSPLHF. The CDR3 DNA follows: TGTGCCAGCAGCCAGGGGGGGATATCGAGTTCACCCCTCCACTTT.

This clonotype has only a few counts. A much larger clone is a single base away; this may be a read error. The chain joins TRBV6-2 or TRBV6-3 to TRBJ2-7, with TRBD1 matching over 8 bases. With V trimmed by 4 bases and J by 2 bases, 4 bases remained unmatched. The CDR3 sequence is 14 residues long. Germline V gene lookup returns CDR1 MNHEY and CDR2 SVGEGT. The CDR3 DNA sequence: TGTGCCAGCAGTTGGACAGGGTTCACCTACGAGCAGTACTTC. Translated: CASSWTGFTYEQYF.

The rearrangement links TRBV20-1 to TRBJ2-5; no reliable D call. The J call is in doubt because the DNA end fits TRBJ2-7 better. The CDR3 spans 11 residues. Germline-derived CDR1 and CDR2 are DFQATT and SNEGSKA (reference sequence). The CDR3 DNA reads as TGCAGTGCTAGAGCCGACTACGAGCAGTACTTC. As protein: CSARADYEQYF.

The V and J genes are TRBV12-3 or TRBV12-4 and TRBJ2-5; D might be TRBD1 (6 bases). Gene TRBJ2-7 matches the end of the DNA better, so the J call may be wrong. CDR3 length: 13 residues. CDR3 amino acids: CASSLMTGDEQYF. CDR3 coding DNA: TGTGCCAGCAGTTTAATGACAGGAGACGAGCAGTACTTC.

Concerning this clonotype: Since a much larger clone is just one base distant, this may be a read error. V and J are TRBV10-3 and TRBJ2-1, with 11 bases aligning to TRBD2. The J call is doubtful: the DNA matches TRBJ2-7 better. The CDR3 is made up of 19 amino acids. Per germline, CDR1 ENHRY and CDR2 SYGVKD. CDR3 bases: TGTGCCATCAGTGAGATCCTAGCGGGGGGCTCCAGCTCCTACAATGAGCAGTACTTC. It yields the protein CAISEILAGGSSSYNEQYF.

This clonotype was counted many times. The V call is TRBV19, the J call TRBJ1-1, with TRBD1 as a possible D gene (5 bases). The germline gives CDR1 LNHDA, CDR2 SQIVND (reference sequence). This CDR3 is 13 amino acids long. Trimming took 3 bases from V and 3 from J, leaving 8 bases between them. Here the CDR3 DNA reads TGTGCCAGTAGTATCGCCAGGGACACTGAAGCTTTCTTT. Amino acids: CASSIARDTEAFF.

This clonotype was found many times. The chain carries TRBV7-2 and TRBJ2-4; 7 bases are a match to TRBD2. Germline V gives CDR1 SGHTA, CDR2 FQGNSA. There are 16 residues in the CDR3. Losses at the gene ends were 4 bases for V and 0 bases for J; bases not matched to a gene: 6. DNA for the CDR3: TGTGCCAGCAGCTCTCCGGGGGGATTAGCCAAAAACATTCAGTACTTC. Translated, it gives CASSSPGGLAKNIQYF. The whole variable domain, filled in from reference TRBV7-2 and TRBJ2-4, reads GAGVSQSPSNKVTEKGKDVELRCDPISGHTALYWYRQSLGQGLEFLIYFQGNSAPDKSGLPSDRFSAERTGGSVSTLTIQRTQQEDSAVYLCASSSPGGLAKNIQYFGAGTRLSVL.

At least ten counts were recorded for this clonotype. V usage is TRBV7-2 and J usage is TRBJ2-3; the match to TRBD2 covers 7 bases. The CDR3 extends over 14 amino acids. Germline V gene lookup returns CDR1 SGHTA and CDR2 FQGNSA. V dropped 4 bases and J dropped 4; count of bases not matched to a gene: 5. DNA for the CDR3: TGTGCCAGCAGCTCACGGACTAGTTCAGATACGCAGTATTTT. This codes for CASSSRTSSDTQYF.

This clonotype was counted a few times. The rearrangement uses TRBV20-1 and TRBJ1-1; D may be TRBD1 (6 bases). Between the trimmed V and J ends, which lost 3 bases and 7 bases, there was a span of 12 bases. Germline V gene sequence: CDR1 DFQATT, CDR2 SNEGSKA (reference sequence). This CDR3 has 12 residues. The chain's CDR3 is CSARSGALEAFF. DNA for the CDR3: TGCAGTGCTAGGTCGGGGGCACTTGAAGCTTTCTTT.